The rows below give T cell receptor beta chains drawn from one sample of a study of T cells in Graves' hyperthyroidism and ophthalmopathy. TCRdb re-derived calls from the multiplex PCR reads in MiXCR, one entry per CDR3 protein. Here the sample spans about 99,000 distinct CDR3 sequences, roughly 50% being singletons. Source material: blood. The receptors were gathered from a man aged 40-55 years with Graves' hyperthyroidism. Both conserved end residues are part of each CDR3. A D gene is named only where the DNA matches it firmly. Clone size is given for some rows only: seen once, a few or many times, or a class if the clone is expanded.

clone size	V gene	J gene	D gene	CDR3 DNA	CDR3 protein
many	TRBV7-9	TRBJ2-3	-	TGTGCCAGCAGCTTAGGAGTGCTGATGCATACGCAGTATTTT	CASSLGVLMHTQYF
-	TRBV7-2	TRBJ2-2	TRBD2	TGTGCCAGCAGCTGGGGACTTAGCGGGAGGACGGCCGGGAAGCTGCTTTTT	CASSWGLSGRTAGKLLF
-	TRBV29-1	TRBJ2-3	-	TGCAGCGTTGAATCGATGAGGGACGGCACAGATACGCAGTATTTT	CSVESMRDGTDTQYF
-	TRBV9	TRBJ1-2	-	TGTGCCTGGAGTGAGGTGGGAATGAACTATGGCTACACCTTC	CAWSEVGMNYGYTF
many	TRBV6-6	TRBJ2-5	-	TGTGCCAGCAGTTACGTGGAGACCCAGTACTTC	CASSYVETQYF
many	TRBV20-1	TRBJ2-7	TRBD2	TGCAGTGCTATTACGACTAGCGGGGGCTCCTACGAGCAGTACTTC	CSAITTSGGSYEQYF
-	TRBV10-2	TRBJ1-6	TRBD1	TGCGCCAGCAGCGCCCAGGGACAGCATAATTCACCCCTCCACTTT	CASSAQGQHNSPLHF
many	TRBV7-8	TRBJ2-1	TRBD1	TGTGCCAGCAGCTTAGGGGTAGGGGGCGCCCCGGATGAGCAGTTCTTC	CASSLGVGGAPDEQFF
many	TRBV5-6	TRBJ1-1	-	TGTGCCAGCAGCCCCTGGGACACTGAAGCTTTCTTT	CASSPWDTEAFF
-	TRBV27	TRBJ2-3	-	TGTGCCAGCAGAGACCCGGGGGGCACAGATACGCAGTATTTT	CASRDPGGTDTQYF
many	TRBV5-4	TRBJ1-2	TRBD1	TGTGCCAGTAAAACCGGGACAGGGATATTCTATGGCTACACCTTC	CASKTGTGIFYGYTF
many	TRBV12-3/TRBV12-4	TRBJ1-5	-	TGTGCCAGCACTCACGGGGCTAACAATCAGCCCCAGCATTTT	CASTHGANNQPQHF
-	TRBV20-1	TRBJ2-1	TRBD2	TGCAGTGCTAGGGGTGCTAGCGGGTTCTTC	CSARGASGFF
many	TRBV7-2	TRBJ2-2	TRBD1	TGTGCCAGCAGCGAACAGGGGGCGGGCGGGGAGCTGTTTTTT	CASSEQGAGGELFF
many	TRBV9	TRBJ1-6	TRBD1	TGTGCCACCGGGACAGCCAATTCACCCCTCCACTTT	CATGTANSPLHF
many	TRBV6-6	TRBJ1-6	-	TGTGCCAGCAGTAACCCGGGACTTGGTTCACCCCTCCACTTT	CASSNPGLGSPLHF
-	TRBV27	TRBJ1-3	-	TGTGCCAGCAGCTCGGGGCGGGGAAACACCATATATTTT	CASSSGRGNTIYF
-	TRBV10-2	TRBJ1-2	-	TGCGCCACTCAAGAGTACGGCTATGGCTACACCTTC	CATQEYGYGYTF
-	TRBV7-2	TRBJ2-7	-	TGTGCCAGCAGCTCGACCGGGCTGGTCAATCAGCAGTACTTC	CASSSTGLVNQQYF
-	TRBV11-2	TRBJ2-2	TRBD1	TGTGCCAGCAGCTTAGTGGGGACAGGGGAAACCGGGGAGCTGTTTTTT	CASSLVGTGETGELFF
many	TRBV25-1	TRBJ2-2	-	TGTGCCAGCAGTAGGGACCGAAACACCGGGGAGCTGTTTTTT	CASSRDRNTGELFF
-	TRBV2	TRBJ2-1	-	TGTGCCAGCAGCCGACCCACTCGCGATGAGCAGTTCTTC	CASSRPTRDEQFF
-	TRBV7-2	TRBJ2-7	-	TGTGCCAGCAGCTTAACCACGGGAGTGGGGGAGCAGTACTTC	CASSLTTGVGEQYF
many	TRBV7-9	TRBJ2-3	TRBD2	TGTGCCAGCAGCCCCGGGATAGCGGGGTACACAGATACGCAGTATTTT	CASSPGIAGYTDTQYF
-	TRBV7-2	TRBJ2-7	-	TGTGCCAGCAGCATGGCATACGGCGGCTACGAGCACTACTTC	CASSMAYGGYEHYF
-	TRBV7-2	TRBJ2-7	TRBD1	TGTGCCAGCAGCTCCCGACATAGGGACAGAACCTACGGGCAGTGCTTC	CASSSRHRDRTYGQCF
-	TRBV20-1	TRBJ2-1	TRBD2	TGCAGTGCACTAGCGGGACTCCTCCAAGGGCAGTTCTTC	CSALAGLLQGQFF
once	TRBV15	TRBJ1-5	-	TGTGCCACCAGCGTGGACGGGGGCAATCAGCCCCAGCACTTT	CATSVDGGNQPQHF
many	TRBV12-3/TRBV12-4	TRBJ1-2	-	TGTGCCAGTAGTGGTGGGTTCTTGAGGTATGGCTACACCTTC	CASSGGFLRYGYTF
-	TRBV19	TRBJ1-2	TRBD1	TGTGCCAGTGCTATGGCGACAGGGGGCTTTGGCTACACCTTC	CASAMATGGFGYTF
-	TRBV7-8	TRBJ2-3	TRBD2	TGTGCCAGCAGCTCCTACGACCTAGCGGGGTTCCCAGATACGCAGTATTTT	CASSSYDLAGFPDTQYF
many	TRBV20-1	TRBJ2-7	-	TGCAGTGCCGAACCGGGACTCACAACTAGGGAGCAGTACTTC	CSAEPGLTTREQYF
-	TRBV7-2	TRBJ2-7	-	TGTGCCAGCAGCTTTCAAGGGGGAGCAGGCTACGAGCAGTACTTC	CASSFQGGAGYEQYF
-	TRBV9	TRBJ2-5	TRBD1	TGTGCCTGCAGCGAGAAGACAGGGATCGAGACCCAGTACTTC	CACSEKTGIETQYF
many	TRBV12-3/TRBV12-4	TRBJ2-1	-	TGTGCCAGCAGTTTACAGGGATGGAATGAGCAGTTCTTC	CASSLQGWNEQFF
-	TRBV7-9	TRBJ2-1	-	TGTGCCAGCAGTTTATTCCAGAGCTCCTCCAATGAGCAGTTCTTC	CASSLFQSSSNEQFF
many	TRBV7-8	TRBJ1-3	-	TGTGCCAGCAGCTTCGGAGAGAATGGAAACACCATATATTTT	CASSFGENGNTIYF
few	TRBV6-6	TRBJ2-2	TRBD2	TGTGCCAGCAGTTACTTAGCGGGAGGGGGGTCCGGGGAGCTGTTTTTT	CASSYLAGGGSGELFF
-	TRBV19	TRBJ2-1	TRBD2	TGTGCCAGTAGTAGCGACAGGGCGGGGGGGCCCAATGAGCAGTTCTTC	CASSSDRAGGPNEQFF
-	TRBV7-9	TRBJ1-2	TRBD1	TGTGCCAGCAGCTTAGGAGGACAGGGGGTGGAAGGCTACACCTTC	CASSLGGQGVEGYTF
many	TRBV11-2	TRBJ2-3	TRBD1	TGTGCCAGCAGCCTCCGGACAGGGAGGCCGACAGATACGCAGTATTTT	CASSLRTGRPTDTQYF
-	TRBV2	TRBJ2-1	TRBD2	TGTGCCGGCAGTCGACTAGCGGGAGCATATGAGCAGTCCTTC	CAGSRLAGAYEQSF
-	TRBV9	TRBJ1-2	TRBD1	TGTGCCAGCAGCGTTGGACAGGGGTTCTATGGCTACACCTTC	CASSVGQGFYGYTF
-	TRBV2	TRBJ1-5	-	TGTGCCAGCAGTGAAGTTGGGTTTAGCAATCAGCCCCAGCATTTT	CASSEVGFSNQPQHF
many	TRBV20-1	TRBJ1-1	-	TGCAGTGCTAGAGTGGGCAGCTCGGTCATGAACACTGAAGCTTTCTTT	CSARVGSSVMNTEAFF
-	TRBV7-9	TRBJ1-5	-	TGTGCCAGCAGCTTACGGGGCCAAGAGACCCAGCATTTT	CASSLRGQETQHF
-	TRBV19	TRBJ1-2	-	TGTGCCAGTAGTATCTCAGGGATTGGGGGCTACACCTTC	CASSISGIGGYTF
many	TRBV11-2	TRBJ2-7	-	TGTGCCAGCAGCTTAGTGTGGGGGCCCTACGAGCAGTACTTC	CASSLVWGPYEQYF
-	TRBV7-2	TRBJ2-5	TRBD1	TGTGCCAGCAGCTCCACCGGGACAGGGTTACAAGAGACCCAGTACTTC	CASSSTGTGLQETQYF
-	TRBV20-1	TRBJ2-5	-	TGCAGTGCTAAGGTAGAGACCCAGTACTTC	CSAKVETQYF
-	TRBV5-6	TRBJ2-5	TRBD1	TGTGCCAGCAGCTTGATGAGGGGACAGGTTAAGGCCCAAGAGACCCAGCACTTC	CASSLMRGQVKAQETQHF
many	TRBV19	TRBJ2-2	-	TGTGCCAGTAGTATAGAGGTCAGGGGGCTAGCGGGCCGGACCGGGGAGCTGTTTTTT	CASSIEVRGLAGRTGELFF
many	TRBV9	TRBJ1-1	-	TGTGCCAGCAGCGTAGGTGTTGATCCGGGACAGAACACTGAAGCTTTCTTT	CASSVGVDPGQNTEAFF